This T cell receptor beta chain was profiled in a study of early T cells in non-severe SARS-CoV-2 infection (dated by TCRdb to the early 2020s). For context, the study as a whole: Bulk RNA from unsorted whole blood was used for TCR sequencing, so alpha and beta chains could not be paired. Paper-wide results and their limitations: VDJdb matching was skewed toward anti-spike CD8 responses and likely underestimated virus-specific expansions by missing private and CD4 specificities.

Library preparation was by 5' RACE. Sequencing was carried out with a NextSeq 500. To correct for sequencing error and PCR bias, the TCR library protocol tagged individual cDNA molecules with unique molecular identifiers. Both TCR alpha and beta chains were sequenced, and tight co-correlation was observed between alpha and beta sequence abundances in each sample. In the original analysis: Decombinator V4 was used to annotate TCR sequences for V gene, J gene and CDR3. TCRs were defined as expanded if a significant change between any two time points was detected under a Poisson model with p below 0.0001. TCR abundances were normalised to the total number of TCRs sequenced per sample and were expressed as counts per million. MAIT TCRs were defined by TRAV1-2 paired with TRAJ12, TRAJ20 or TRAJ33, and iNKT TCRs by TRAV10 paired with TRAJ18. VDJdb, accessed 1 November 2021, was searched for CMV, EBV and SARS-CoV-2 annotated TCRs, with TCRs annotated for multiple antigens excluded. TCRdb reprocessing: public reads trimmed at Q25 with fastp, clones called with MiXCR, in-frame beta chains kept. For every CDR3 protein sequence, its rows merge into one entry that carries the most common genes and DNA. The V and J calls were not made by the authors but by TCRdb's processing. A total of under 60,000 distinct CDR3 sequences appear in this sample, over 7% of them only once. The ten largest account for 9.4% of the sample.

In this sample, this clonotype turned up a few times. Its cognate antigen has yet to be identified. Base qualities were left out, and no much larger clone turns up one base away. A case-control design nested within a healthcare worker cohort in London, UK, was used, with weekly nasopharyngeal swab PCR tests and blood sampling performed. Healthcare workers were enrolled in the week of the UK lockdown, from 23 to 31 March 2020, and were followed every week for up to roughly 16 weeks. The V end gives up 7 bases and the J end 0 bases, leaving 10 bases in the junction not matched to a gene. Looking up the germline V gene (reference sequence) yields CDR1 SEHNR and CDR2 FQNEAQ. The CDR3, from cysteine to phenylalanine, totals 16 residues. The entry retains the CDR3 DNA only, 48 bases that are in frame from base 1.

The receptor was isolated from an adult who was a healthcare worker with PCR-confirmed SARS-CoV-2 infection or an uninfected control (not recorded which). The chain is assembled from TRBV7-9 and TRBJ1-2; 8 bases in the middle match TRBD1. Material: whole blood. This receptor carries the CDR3 CASTGTGTGSNYGYTF. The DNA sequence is TGTGCCAGCACCGGAACCGGGACAGGTTCTAACTATGGCTACACCTTC.